A selection of T cell receptor beta chains follows, all from one sample in a study of blood T cell repertoires in COVID-19. Repertoires were generated with immunoSEQ multiplex PCR, while TCRdb's copy carries only in-frame clones and drops some. The sample holds some 140,000 clones; over 65% are singletons and the top ten take around 1.5%. Sequencing was carried out using peripheral blood. Every receptor here comes from a man older than 75 with acute or convalescent COVID-19. Each CDR3 is given with its conserved first and last residue. The D gene is left open where the match is weak. The size entry is marked missing in some rows and otherwise reads once, few, many or a size class.

j_call | v_call | clone_size | d_call | cdr3_nt | cdr3_aa
TRBJ2-4 | TRBV29-1 | NA | NA | TGCAGCGTCCTTTTAGGGGGTCTTAACATTCAGTACTTC | CSVLLGGLNIQYF
TRBJ2-5 | TRBV7-3 | NA | TRBD2 | TGTGCCAGCAGCCCAAGGGGCGGGGGGGAAGAGACCCAGTACTTC | CASSPRGGGEETQYF
TRBJ2-7 | TRBV20-1 | NA | TRBD2 | TGCAGTGCTAGTCACGGGGGGGGAGGGTCCTACGAGCAGTACTTC | CSASHGGGGSYEQYF
TRBJ2-1 | TRBV12-5 | once | TRBD2 | TGTGCTAGTGGTCCGGGGACTAGCGGGGCTTTGTTCTATGAGCAGTTCTTC | CASGPGTSGALFYEQFF
TRBJ1-6 | TRBV10-2 | NA | NA | TGCGCCAGCGGACACCGAAATTCACCCCTCCACTTT | CASGHRNSPLHF
TRBJ1-1 | TRBV5-1 | NA | TRBD1 | TGCGCCAGCAGGGCGGGACAGGGGAACACTGAAGCTTTCTTT | CASRAGQGNTEAFF
TRBJ2-3 | TRBV19 | once | NA | TGTGCCAGTAGTATAGCCAGTCCAGATACGCAGTATTTT | CASSIASPDTQYF
TRBJ1-4 | TRBV19 | NA | NA | TGTGCCAGTAGTACAGGGACGGCGGGGAAAACTAATGAAAAACTGTTTTTT | CASSTGTAGKTNEKLFF
TRBJ1-1 | TRBV3-1/TRBV3-2 | few | NA | TGTGCCAGCAGCCAAGATTCGGAGGAGGCTTTCTTT | CASSQDSEEAFF
TRBJ2-1 | TRBV19 | NA | NA | TGTGCCAGTAGTATACAGGGTTCTGGCAATGAGCAGTTCTTC | CASSIQGSGNEQFF
TRBJ2-3 | TRBV7-2 | NA | NA | TGTGCCAGCAGCTTAGGATCTAGTCTTACAGATACGCAGTATTTT | CASSLGSSLTDTQYF
TRBJ2-5 | TRBV5-6 | NA | TRBD2 | TGTGCCAGCAGCGCGGGACTAGCGGGGGACCGGGGGACCCAGTACTTC | CASSAGLAGDRGTQYF
TRBJ2-1 | TRBV4-1 | NA | TRBD2 | TGCGCCAGCAGCCAAGTGTCCCTAGCGGGGCCCAGGGATGAGCAGTTCTTC | CASSQVSLAGPRDEQFF
TRBJ1-6 | TRBV5-4 | few | TRBD1 | TGTGCCAGCAGCTCAGCCAGGACAGGAAGCTCACCCCTCCACTTT | CASSSARTGSSPLHF
TRBJ1-6 | TRBV6-6 | few | NA | TGTGCCAGCACACACACCTTAAATAATTCACCCCTCCACTTT | CASTHTLNNSPLHF
TRBJ1-2 | TRBV11-3 | many | TRBD1 | TGTGCCAGCAGCTACGAGGGGACAGGGAATTCCTATGGCTACACCTTC | CASSYEGTGNSYGYTF
TRBJ1-1 | TRBV30 | few | NA | TGTGCCTGGAGCTTCGGACTGCTGAACACTGAAGCTTTCTTT | CAWSFGLLNTEAFF
TRBJ2-2 | TRBV7-8 | few | TRBD1 | TGTGCCAGCAGCCTGGGACAGAAGACCGGGGAGCTGTTTTTT | CASSLGQKTGELFF
TRBJ2-7 | TRBV5-1 | NA | NA | TGCGCCAGCAGCTTGTTGGCGGGTTTTGGTGAGCAGTACTTC | CASSLLAGFGEQYF
TRBJ1-2 | TRBV18 | NA | TRBD1 | TGTGCCAGCTCACCAGCGAGGACAGGCCGGAACTATGGCTACACCTTC | CASSPARTGRNYGYTF
TRBJ1-5 | TRBV2 | NA | NA | TGTGCCAGCAGTCTACAGAGCTATAGCAATCAGCCCCAGCATTTT | CASSLQSYSNQPQHF
TRBJ1-2 | TRBV13 | once | TRBD1 | TGTGCCAGCAGCTTAGGCCCAGGGGGCGACGGCTACACCTTC | CASSLGPGGDGYTF
TRBJ2-6 | TRBV5-1 | NA | NA | TGCGCCAGCAGCTTTTCTAGACTTACTGGGGCCAACGTCCTGACTTTC | CASSFSRLTGANVLTF
TRBJ1-2 | TRBV30 | NA | NA | TGTGCCTGGAGGCACAGGGTCGAAGGCTACACCTTC | CAWRHRVEGYTF
TRBJ1-5 | TRBV19 | NA | NA | TGTGCCAGTAGTATCGGAGCGGGCGGGCAGCCCCAGCATTTT | CASSIGAGGQPQHF
TRBJ2-2 | TRBV10-2 | NA | TRBD1 | TGCGCCAGCAGGCAGGGGGCGCGGAACGGGGAGCTGTTTTTT | CASRQGARNGELFF
TRBJ2-6 | TRBV7-2 | NA | NA | TGTGCCCTAGGAGGGGCAGCTGGGGCCAACGTCCTGACTTTC | CALGGAAGANVLTF
TRBJ1-2 | TRBV19 | NA | NA | TGTGCCAGTAGTATAGCAAGATCGGACATCTATGGCTACACCTTC | CASSIARSDIYGYTF
TRBJ1-1 | TRBV9 | few | NA | TGTGCCAGCAGCGTATCTGCTTCCAGGATGAACACTGAAGCTTTCTTT | CASSVSASRMNTEAFF
TRBJ2-5 | TRBV28 | NA | TRBD2 | TGTGCCAGCAGTCCCGGACTAGCGGGGGGCCAAGAGACCCAGTACTTC | CASSPGLAGGQETQYF
TRBJ2-3 | TRBV7-2 | few | NA | TGTGCCAGCAGCAATCTGGGGCCAGATACGCAGTATTTT | CASSNLGPDTQYF
TRBJ2-2 | TRBV7-2 | NA | TRBD2 | TGTGCCAGCAGGCACGGCGCTAGCGGGACGAACACCGGGGAGCTGTTTTTT | CASRHGASGTNTGELFF
TRBJ1-5 | TRBV7-2 | once | NA | TGTGCCAGCAGCTTGGGGGGTTTTAGCAATCAGCCCCAGCATTTT | CASSLGGFSNQPQHF
TRBJ1-2 | TRBV11-1 | NA | NA | TGTGCCAGCAGCTTAGCACAGAACTATGGCTACACCTTC | CASSLAQNYGYTF
TRBJ1-1 | TRBV9 | NA | NA | TGTGCCAGCAGCGTACAGACATCGAACACTGAAGCTTTCTTT | CASSVQTSNTEAFF
TRBJ1-6 | TRBV18 | NA | NA | TGTGCCAGCTCGCTCCACAGGGATTCACCCCTCCACTTT | CASSLHRDSPLHF
TRBJ1-3 | TRBV7-9 | NA | TRBD1 | TGTGCCAGCAGGGACAGGACAGCCGGGAACACCATATATTTT | CASRDRTAGNTIYF
TRBJ2-2 | TRBV3-1/TRBV3-2 | NA | TRBD1 | TGTGCCAGCAGTCGCACAGGGGGCGCGGGCACCGGGGAGCTGTTTTTT | CASSRTGGAGTGELFF
TRBJ1-5 | TRBV19 | NA | NA | TGTGCCAGTAGTATTTGGGGGGGAGGGGGCAATCAGCCCCAGCATTTT | CASSIWGGGGNQPQHF
TRBJ1-5 | TRBV6-6 | NA | NA | TGTGCCAGCAGGGGAACAGGGTTCTCCCAGCCCCAGCATTTT | CASRGTGFSQPQHF
TRBJ1-1 | TRBV10-1 | once | NA | TGCGCCAGCAGTGAGTCTAGAAACACTGAAGCTTTCTTT | CASSESRNTEAFF